This T cell receptor (beta chain) was documented in a study of cytomegalovirus exposure and HLA in healthy donors. V was trimmed by 1 base and J by 0 bases, leaving 9 bases between them. Germline CDR1 reads MGHDK; CDR2 reads SYGVNS. This CDR3 has 15 residues. A multiplex PCR was run with 60 Vbeta primers and 13 Jbeta primers. Sequenced by immunoSEQ multiplex PCR; TCRdb stores in-frame clones only, minus some. The data contain over 95,000 clones, about 80% of them seen just once; the ten biggest clones take up more than 1.5%. The clonotype was recovered from a man aged 35 to 55 in good health and CMV-seronegative. The V and J genes are TRBV25-1 and TRBJ1-1, with no clear D. The sample was PBMCs. The chain's CDR3 is CASSEFGNMNTEAFF. The CDR3 DNA sequence: TGTGCCAGCAGTGAATTCGGGAATATGAACACTGAAGCTTTCTTT.